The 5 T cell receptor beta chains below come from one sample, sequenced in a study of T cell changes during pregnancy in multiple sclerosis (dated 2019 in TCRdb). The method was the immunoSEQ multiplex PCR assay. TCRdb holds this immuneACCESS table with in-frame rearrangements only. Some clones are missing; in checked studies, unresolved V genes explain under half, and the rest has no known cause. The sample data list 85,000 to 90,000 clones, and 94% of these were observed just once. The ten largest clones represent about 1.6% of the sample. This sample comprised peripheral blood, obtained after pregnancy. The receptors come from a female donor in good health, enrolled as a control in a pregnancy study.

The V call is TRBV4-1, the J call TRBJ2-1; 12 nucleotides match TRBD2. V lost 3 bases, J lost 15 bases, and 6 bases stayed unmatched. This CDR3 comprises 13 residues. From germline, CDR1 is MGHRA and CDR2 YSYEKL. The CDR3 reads CASSQASGRALFF. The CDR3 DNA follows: TGCGCCAGCAGCCAGGCTAGCGGGAGGGCCTTGTTCTTC.

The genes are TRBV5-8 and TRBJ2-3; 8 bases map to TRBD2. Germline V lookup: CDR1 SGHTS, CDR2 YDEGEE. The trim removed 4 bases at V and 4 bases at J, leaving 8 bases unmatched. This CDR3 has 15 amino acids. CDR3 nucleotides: TGTGCCAGCAGCCAGCGAAGCGGGAGCCCAGATACGCAGTATTTT. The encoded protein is CASSQRSGSPDTQYF.

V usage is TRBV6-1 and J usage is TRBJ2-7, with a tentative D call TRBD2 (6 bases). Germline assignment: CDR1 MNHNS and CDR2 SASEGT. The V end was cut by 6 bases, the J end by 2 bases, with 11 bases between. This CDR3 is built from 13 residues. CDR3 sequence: CASRRLGTYEQYF. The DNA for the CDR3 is TGTGCCAGCAGGAGACTAGGGACCTACGAGCAGTACTTC.

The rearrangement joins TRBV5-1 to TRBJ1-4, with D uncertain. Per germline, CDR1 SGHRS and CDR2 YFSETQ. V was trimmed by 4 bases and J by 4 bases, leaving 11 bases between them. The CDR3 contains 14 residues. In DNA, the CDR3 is TGCGCCAGCAGCCATGACATGGGTAATGAAAAACTGTTTTTT. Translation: CASSHDMGNEKLFF.

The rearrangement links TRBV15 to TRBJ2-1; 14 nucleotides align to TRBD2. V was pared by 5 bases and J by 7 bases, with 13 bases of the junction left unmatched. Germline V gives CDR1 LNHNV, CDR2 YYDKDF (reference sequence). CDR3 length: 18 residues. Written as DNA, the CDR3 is TGTGCCACCAGCTTACGAAAATATGGACTAGCGGGAGGTAATGAGCAGTTCTTC. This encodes CATSLRKYGLAGGNEQFF.